The source of this TCR beta chain is a study of blood T cell repertoires in COVID-19. Study as a whole: Sources were T cells, B-cell-depleted T cells, or PBMCs; the material itself was cDNA or gDNA.

In the original workflow: From reference gene primer amplification, estimates of nucleated cell counts were derived. Only in-frame clones appear in the TCRdb table, and some are missing; sequencing was by immunoSEQ multiplex PCR. D and trimming come from the DNA, and the V and J calls and clone size come from that table. This sample has 150,000 or so clones, with roughly 84% found just once. There are 15 residues in the CDR3. CDR1 and CDR2 (germline): SGHRS, YFSETQ. After removal of 2 bases from V and 9 bases from J, the junction contained 8 bases not matched to a gene. This TCR came from a man aged 55-75 years who had recovered from COVID-19. The sample taken for sequencing was peripheral blood. This chain links TRBV5-1 with TRBJ1-6, with TRBD1 identical over 7 bases. This CDR3 reads CASSLGDRDSSPLHF. Written as DNA, the CDR3 is TGCGCCAGCAGCTTAGGAGACAGGGATAGTTCACCCCTCCACTTT.